This T cell receptor beta chain was recorded in a study of cytomegalovirus exposure and HLA in healthy donors. Study information: Previous work identified roughly 120 million unique TCR beta sequences from roughly 180 million T cells. There were 350 to 450 genotyped donors. Of these, roughly 82% fell in the genetic ancestry cluster associated with self-reported Caucasian donors.

V was shortened by 4 bases and J by 0 bases, with 4 bases between the two germline ends. CDR1 is SQVTM, CDR2 ANQGSEA, per germline. There are 11 residues in the CDR3. It was with 60 Vbeta and 13 Jbeta primers that the PCR ran. Libraries were prepared by immunoSEQ multiplex PCR; TCRdb keeps only in-frame clonotypes and omits some of them. The table shows over 90,000 clones, with approximately 87% occurring only once. The study, taken as a whole, reports: Reports indicated that the classifier achieved high specificity and sensitivity in diagnosing cytomegalovirus status. Researchers reported that three CMV-associated chains were confirmed in vitro as CMV antigen-specific.

Concerning this clone itself: The antigen is not known.

This chain joins TRBV29-1 and TRBJ2-7; D unclear. The sample consisted of PBMCs. The clonotype originates from a middle-aged man in good health and CMV-seronegative. CDR3 residues: CSVVLSYEQYF. CDR3 coding DNA: TGCAGCGTTGTCCTCTCCTACGAGCAGTACTTC.